The T cell receptor (beta chain) described here comes from a study of cytomegalovirus exposure and HLA in healthy donors. Study-level results: A later analysis reportedly identified an Asian-associated ancestry cluster as carrying fewer N-insertions than the 666-donor mean. When the data were analyzed later, several of the most significant clusters appeared to be linked to common viral pathogens. Testing in vitro showed a few CMV-associated chains specific for CMV antigens.

PCR employed 60 Vbeta and 13 Jbeta primers. Sequenced by immunoSEQ multiplex PCR; TCRdb stores in-frame clones only, minus some. Among approximately 69,000 clones listed, roughly four fifths were seen once. Comment on this clone: Its antigen is undetermined.

The sequence was obtained from a woman in her thirties in good health and CMV-seropositive. The sequenced material came from PBMCs.

CDR3 in amino acids: CATKTAGGPYEQYF. Written as DNA, the CDR3 is TGTGCCACCAAGACGGCGGGAGGGCCCTACGAGCAGTACTTC. The rearrangement joins TRBV6-1 to TRBJ2-7; 9 bases are a match to TRBD2. Germline CDR1 reads MNHNS; CDR2 reads SASEGT. CDR3 length: 14 residues. V gave up 10 bases and J gave up 2 bases; unmatched junction bases: 9.